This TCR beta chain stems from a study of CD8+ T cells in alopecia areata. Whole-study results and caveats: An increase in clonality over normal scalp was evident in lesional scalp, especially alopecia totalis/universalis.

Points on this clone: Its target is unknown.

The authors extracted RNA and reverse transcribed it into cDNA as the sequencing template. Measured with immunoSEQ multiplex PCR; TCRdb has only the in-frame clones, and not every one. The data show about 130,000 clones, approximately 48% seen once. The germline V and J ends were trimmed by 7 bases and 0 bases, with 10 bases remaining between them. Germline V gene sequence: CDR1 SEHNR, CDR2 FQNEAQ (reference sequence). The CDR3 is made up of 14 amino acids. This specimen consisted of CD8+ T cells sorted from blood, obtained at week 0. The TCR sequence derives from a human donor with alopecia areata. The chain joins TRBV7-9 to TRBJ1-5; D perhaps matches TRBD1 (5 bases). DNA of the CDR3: TGTGCCAGCACCAAGACAGATAGCAATCAGCCCCAGCATTTT. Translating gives CASTKTDSNQPQHF.